This is a list of T cell receptor beta chains from one sample in a study of identical twins. Each CDR3 protein is one row after TCRdb ran MiXCR on the 5' RACE reads. Seen here are approximately 410,000 distinct CDR3 sequences, roughly 18% observed once, and the top ten hold around 10%. Source material: naive T cells sorted from blood. The receptor source for this set is a man aged 45-60 years in good health. Each CDR3 is given with its conserved first and last residue. Each record gives: V gene, clone size, D gene, J gene, CDR3 protein, CDR3 DNA. D genes are given only for firm matches. Clone size appears in some rows only: once, few, many, or a class for an expanded clone.

v_gene: TRBV6-1
abundance: -
d_gene: -
j_gene: TRBJ2-7
CDR3aa: CASRPTRRLLGLSGYEQYF
CDR3nt: TGTGCCAGCAGACCCACCCGTAGACTCCTCGGTCTCTCCGGCTACGAGCAGTACTTC

v_gene: TRBV25-1
abundance: many
d_gene: -
j_gene: TRBJ2-7
CDR3aa: CASSELRDEQYF
CDR3nt: TGTGCCAGCAGTGAATTGAGGGACGAGCAGTACTTC

v_gene: TRBV7-7
abundance: -
d_gene: TRBD1
j_gene: TRBJ2-1
CDR3aa: CASSRKHGTGAYNEQFF
CDR3nt: TGTGCTAGCAGCCGGAAGCACGGGACAGGGGCCTACAATGAGCAGTTCTTC

v_gene: TRBV6-5
abundance: few
d_gene: -
j_gene: TRBJ1-3
CDR3aa: CASSYSGRTHSGNTIYF
CDR3nt: TGTGCCAGCAGTTACTCGGGGCGGACCCACTCTGGAAACACCATATATTTT

v_gene: TRBV14
abundance: -
d_gene: -
j_gene: TRBJ1-5
CDR3aa: CASSHGFRGCNQPQHF
CDR3nt: TGTGCCAGCAGCCATGGCTTCCGGGGGTGCAATCAGCCCCAGCATTTT

v_gene: TRBV20-1
abundance: few
d_gene: TRBD1
j_gene: TRBJ1-5
CDR3aa: CSARQGQPQHF
CDR3nt: TGCAGTGCCCGACAGGGTCAGCCCCAGCATTTT

v_gene: TRBV5-1
abundance: many
d_gene: TRBD2
j_gene: TRBJ2-7
CDR3aa: CASSLAGGGLYEQYF
CDR3nt: TGCGCCAGCAGCTTGGCCGGGGGGGGGCTCTACGAGCAGTACTTC

v_gene: TRBV5-6
abundance: few
d_gene: TRBD1
j_gene: TRBJ2-5
CDR3aa: CASSSDRGRETQYF
CDR3nt: TGTGCCAGCAGCAGCGACAGGGGGAGAGAGACCCAGTACTTC

v_gene: TRBV5-1
abundance: -
d_gene: -
j_gene: TRBJ1-5
CDR3aa: CASSLLGGQSSNQPQHF
CDR3nt: TGCGCCAGCAGCTTGTTAGGAGGGCAAAGTAGCAATCAGCCCCAGCATTTT

v_gene: TRBV11-1
abundance: -
d_gene: -
j_gene: TRBJ2-3
CDR3aa: CASSIESVEGTDTQYF
CDR3nt: TGTGCCAGCAGCATCGAGAGTGTCGAGGGCACAGATACGCAGTATTTT

v_gene: TRBV4-3
abundance: few
d_gene: -
j_gene: TRBJ2-7
CDR3aa: CASSPRGTESYEQYF
CDR3nt: TGCGCCAGCAGCCCCAGGGGCACAGAGTCCTACGAGCAGTACTTC

v_gene: TRBV5-1
abundance: -
d_gene: -
j_gene: TRBJ2-4
CDR3aa: CASSLPNSGRTLAKNIQYF
CDR3nt: TGCGCCAGCAGCTTGCCCAATTCCGGACGGACCCTAGCCAAAAACATTCAGTACTTC

v_gene: TRBV25-1
abundance: -
d_gene: -
j_gene: TRBJ1-2
CDR3aa: CASSDSGAHYGYTF
CDR3nt: TGTGCCAGCAGTGACTCAGGGGCCCACTATGGCTACACCTTC

v_gene: TRBV7-9
abundance: -
d_gene: TRBD1
j_gene: TRBJ1-1
CDR3aa: CASSSNRGRVTEAFF
CDR3nt: TGTGCCAGCAGCTCCAACAGGGGGAGGGTCACTGAAGCTTTCTTT

v_gene: TRBV5-1
abundance: -
d_gene: TRBD1
j_gene: TRBJ2-5
CDR3aa: CASSFFGTGGTETQYF
CDR3nt: TGCGCCAGCAGCTTCTTCGGGACAGGGGGCACAGAGACCCAGTACTTC

v_gene: TRBV10-3
abundance: many
d_gene: TRBD1
j_gene: TRBJ2-5
CDR3aa: CAIGTGISETQYF
CDR3nt: TGTGCCATAGGGACAGGGATTTCAGAGACCCAGTACTTC

v_gene: TRBV28
abundance: -
d_gene: TRBD1
j_gene: TRBJ1-5
CDR3aa: CASSLRQGAAVNQPQHF
CDR3nt: TGTGCCAGCAGTTTAAGGCAGGGGGCAGCGGTCAATCAGCCCCAGCATTTT

v_gene: TRBV29-1
abundance: few
d_gene: -
j_gene: TRBJ1-1
CDR3aa: CSVRPHGRGEAFF
CDR3nt: TGCAGCGTCAGGCCTCACGGAAGGGGTGAAGCTTTCTTT

v_gene: TRBV20-1
abundance: many
d_gene: -
j_gene: TRBJ2-1
CDR3aa: CSANEGTRTYNEQFF
CDR3nt: TGCAGTGCGAATGAAGGGACTCGAACCTACAATGAGCAGTTCTTC

v_gene: TRBV4-3
abundance: -
d_gene: -
j_gene: TRBJ2-5
CDR3aa: CASSQEGGPGTVYF
CDR3nt: TGCGCCAGCAGCCAAGAAGGGGGGCCCGGGACTGTGTACTTC

v_gene: TRBV4-3
abundance: many
d_gene: -
j_gene: TRBJ2-5
CDR3aa: CASSQDRTQETQYF
CDR3nt: TGCGCCAGCAGCCAAGATCGCACCCAAGAGACCCAGTACTTC

v_gene: TRBV4-1
abundance: -
d_gene: -
j_gene: TRBJ1-6
CDR3aa: CASSLREMSNSPLHF
CDR3nt: TGCGCCAGCAGCCTCAGGGAAATGAGTAATTCACCCCTCCACTTT

v_gene: TRBV15
abundance: many
d_gene: -
j_gene: TRBJ2-1
CDR3aa: CATSRLLSNEQFF
CDR3nt: TGTGCCACCAGCAGACTCCTCTCCAATGAGCAGTTCTTC

v_gene: TRBV7-8
abundance: few
d_gene: -
j_gene: TRBJ1-4
CDR3aa: CASSLKHSEKLFF
CDR3nt: TGTGCCAGCAGCTTGAAACATTCGGAAAAACTGTTTTTT

v_gene: TRBV7-9
abundance: many
d_gene: TRBD2
j_gene: TRBJ2-7
CDR3aa: CASSRSGGPSYEQYF
CDR3nt: TGTGCCAGCAGCCGTAGCGGGGGGCCCAGTTACGAGCAGTACTTC

v_gene: TRBV6-2/TRBV6-3
abundance: -
d_gene: -
j_gene: TRBJ2-5
CDR3aa: CASSYSDGIETQYF
CDR3nt: TGTGCCAGCAGTTACTCTGACGGTATAGAGACCCAGTACTTC

v_gene: TRBV7-2
abundance: -
d_gene: -
j_gene: TRBJ2-2
CDR3aa: CASSLTLRGASSGGELFF
CDR3nt: TGTGCCAGCAGCTTAACCCTAAGGGGGGCCTCCTCCGGCGGGGAGCTGTTTTTT

v_gene: TRBV6-1
abundance: many
d_gene: TRBD1
j_gene: TRBJ1-5
CDR3aa: CASSPLWLDRASQPQHF
CDR3nt: TGTGCCAGCAGCCCTCTTTGGTTGGACAGGGCAAGTCAGCCCCAGCATTTT

v_gene: TRBV19
abundance: few
d_gene: -
j_gene: TRBJ2-7
CDR3aa: CASDLLDEQYF
CDR3nt: TGTGCCAGTGACCTCCTGGACGAGCAGTACTTC

v_gene: TRBV24-1
abundance: -
d_gene: -
j_gene: TRBJ2-6
CDR3aa: CATSDSPGAGANVLTF
CDR3nt: TGTGCCACCAGTGATTCCCCAGGAGCTGGGGCCAACGTCCTGACTTTC

v_gene: TRBV4-1
abundance: many
d_gene: TRBD2
j_gene: TRBJ2-7
CDR3aa: CASSQGPRGGRYEQYF
CDR3nt: TGCGCCAGCAGCCAAGGTCCGCGGGGGGGCCGCTACGAGCAGTACTTC

v_gene: TRBV24-1
abundance: few
d_gene: -
j_gene: TRBJ2-7
CDR3aa: CATSPATAKTRGSYEQYF
CDR3nt: TGTGCCACCAGCCCGGCGACAGCTAAGACTAGAGGTTCCTACGAGCAGTACTTC

v_gene: TRBV5-1
abundance: -
d_gene: -
j_gene: TRBJ2-7
CDR3aa: CASSPASSSNSYEQYF
CDR3nt: TGCGCCAGCAGCCCCGCGTCTTCCTCAAACTCCTACGAGCAGTACTTC

v_gene: TRBV9
abundance: few
d_gene: TRBD2
j_gene: TRBJ2-1
CDR3aa: CASSFSSGRAYNEQFF
CDR3nt: TGTGCCAGCAGCTTCAGTAGCGGGAGGGCCTACAATGAGCAGTTCTTC

v_gene: TRBV20-1
abundance: many
d_gene: -
j_gene: TRBJ2-1
CDR3aa: CSARRDYEQFF
CDR3nt: TGCAGTGCCCGCAGGGACTATGAGCAGTTCTTC

v_gene: TRBV7-9
abundance: few
d_gene: -
j_gene: TRBJ2-5
CDR3aa: CASTPDVGEETQYF
CDR3nt: TGTGCCAGCACCCCCGACGTAGGGGAAGAGACCCAGTACTTC

v_gene: TRBV12-5
abundance: -
d_gene: TRBD2
j_gene: TRBJ2-1
CDR3aa: CASGFFHSLAGVADEQFF
CDR3nt: TGTGCTAGTGGTTTTTTCCACTCACTAGCGGGCGTCGCGGATGAGCAGTTCTTC

v_gene: TRBV6-1
abundance: -
d_gene: TRBD2
j_gene: TRBJ2-3
CDR3aa: CASSELAGGADTQYF
CDR3nt: TGTGCCAGCAGTGAACTAGCGGGAGGGGCAGATACGCAGTATTTT

v_gene: TRBV7-2
abundance: few
d_gene: -
j_gene: TRBJ1-4
CDR3aa: CASSSAFGGANEKLFF
CDR3nt: TGTGCCAGCAGCTCAGCGTTCGGGGGCGCTAATGAAAAACTGTTTTTT

v_gene: TRBV5-1
abundance: many
d_gene: TRBD2
j_gene: TRBJ2-1
CDR3aa: CASSHEYRTSANEQFF
CDR3nt: TGCGCCAGCAGCCATGAATACAGGACTAGCGCCAATGAGCAGTTCTTC

v_gene: TRBV5-5
abundance: many
d_gene: -
j_gene: TRBJ2-1
CDR3aa: CASSNRQVSSYNEQFF
CDR3nt: TGTGCCAGCAGCAACCGACAGGTCAGCTCCTACAATGAGCAGTTCTTC

v_gene: TRBV5-1
abundance: many
d_gene: TRBD2
j_gene: TRBJ2-5
CDR3aa: CASSGLARETQYF
CDR3nt: TGCGCCAGCTCTGGACTAGCGAGAGAGACCCAGTACTTC